Shown below are 30 T cell receptor beta chains from a single sample sequenced in a study of blood T cell repertoires in COVID-19. Generated by immunoSEQ multiplex PCR, the TCRdb table keeps only in-frame clones and is missing some. The data hold tens of thousands of clones, with approximately 89% observed a single time. Specimen: peripheral blood. These receptors all stem from a man in his sixties with active COVID-19.

The V call is TRBV2, the J call TRBJ2-1; a possible D gene is TRBD1 (6 bases). The CDR3 spans 15 residues. Per germline, CDR1 SNHLY and CDR2 FYNNEI. The V and J ends lost 8 bases and 3 bases respectively, with 17 bases between them. The CDR3 nucleotides are TGTGCCAGCGGCCGGCAGGGGAGAAACTACAATGAGCAGTTCTTC. Amino acid sequence: CASGRQGRNYNEQFF.

The DNA of the CDR3 is TGTGCCAGCAGCCTCCGCCTAGTCTCCAATGAGCAGTTCTTC. It translates to CASSLRLVSNEQFF. The V gene is TRBV9, the J gene TRBJ2-1, with D unresolved. Looked up from germline, CDR1 is SGDLS and CDR2 is YYNGEE. Trimming removed 4 bases at V and 6 bases at J, with 14 bases between. The CDR3 is made up of 14 amino acids.

The rearrangement uses TRBV24-1 and TRBJ2-3; TRBD2 agrees at 8 bases. The CDR3 is 17 amino acids. V lost 4 bases to trimming and J lost 3 bases; unmatched junction nucleotides: 11. Looked up from germline, CDR1 is KGHDR and CDR2 is SFDVKD. Here the CDR3 reads CATSDPAPGGGTDTQYF. The CDR3 nucleotides are TGTGCCACCAGTGACCCGGCGCCGGGAGGGGGGACAGATACGCAGTATTTT.

The chain employs TRBV7-2 and TRBJ2-1; 12 nucleotides line up with TRBD2. The germline CDR1 and CDR2 sequences are SGHTA and FQGNSA. Germline trimming cut 5 bases from V and 0 bases from J; bases unmatched to any gene: 11. The CDR3 extends over 19 amino acids. CDR3 loop: CASSTKGGTSGLSYNEQFF. In DNA, the CDR3 is TGTGCCAGCAGCACCAAAGGGGGGACTAGCGGGCTCTCCTACAATGAGCAGTTCTTC. Together with reference TRBV7-2 and TRBJ2-1, the CDR3 gives the full variable domain: GAGVSQSPSNKVTEKGKDVELRCDPISGHTALYWYRQSLGQGLEFLIYFQGNSAPDKSGLPSDRFSAERTGGSVSTLTIQRTQQEDSAVYLCASSTKGGTSGLSYNEQFFGPGTRLTVL.

The chain links TRBV2 to TRBJ2-7, with TRBD1 as a possible D gene (5 bases). The CDR3 covers 15 residues. Per germline, CDR1 SNHLY and CDR2 FYNNEI. The V gene lost 2 bases and the J gene lost 2 bases, with 13 bases spanning the gap. Here the CDR3 DNA reads TGTGCCAGCAGTGAATCTTTAGGGGTCGCCTACGAGCAGTACTTC. It encodes CASSESLGVAYEQYF.

The chain uses TRBV5-4 and TRBJ2-3, with 13 bases identical to TRBD2. V was clipped by 4 bases and J by 4 bases; unmatched bases: 6. This CDR3 has 16 amino acids. Germline CDR1 SGHNT, CDR2 YYREEE (reference sequence). This chain's CDR3 is CASSAGLAGNSDTQYF. For the CDR3, the DNA is TGTGCCAGCAGCGCGGGACTAGCGGGGAACTCAGATACGCAGTATTTT.

The genes are TRBV9 and TRBJ1-2; possible D gene TRBD1, 5 bases. Per germline, CDR1 SGDLS and CDR2 YYNGEE. The CDR3 consists of 15 residues. Deletions cut 3 bases from V and 5 bases from J, with 17 bases between. The DNA of the CDR3 is TGTGCCAGCAGCGCCCCTACGGGGGAGAGGTATGGCTACACCTTC. It encodes CASSAPTGERYGYTF.

The rearrangement uses TRBV4-1 and TRBJ2-5; tentative D call: TRBD2 (7 bases). V was pared by 4 bases and J by 4 bases, with 16 bases between. The CDR3 is made up of 15 amino acids. Germline loops: CDR1 MGHRA, CDR2 YSYEKL. The CDR3 DNA is TGCGCCAGCAGCCTAAGGGCAGGGGAGGGAGAGACCCAGTACTTC. Its protein is CASSLRAGEGETQYF.

This clone appeared a few times. J is TRBJ1-6 and V is TRBV7-9, with D unresolved. Germline-derived CDR1 and CDR2 are SEHNR and FQNEAQ (reference sequence). Trimming took off 2 bases at V and 6 bases at J, with 8 bases between the two ends. The CDR3 extends over 14 amino acids. CDR3 region: CASSLNGRNSPLHF. The CDR3 region has the DNA TGTGCCAGCAGCTTAAATGGCCGTAATTCACCCCTCCACTTT.

The chain has TRBV9 and TRBJ2-3; 8 bases line up with TRBD2. The CDR3 is 16 amino acids. Germline V gene lookup returns CDR1 SGDLS and CDR2 YYNGEE. Trimming removed 3 bases from V and 2 bases from J; junction bases left unmatched: 8. CDR3 sequence (DNA): TGTGCCAGCAGCGCTACCTCTAGCGGGCCCACAGATACGCAGTATTTT. As protein: CASSATSSGPTDTQYF. Full variable domain (missing parts from reference TRBV9 and TRBJ2-3): DSGVTQTPKHLITATGQRVTLRCSPRSGDLSVYWYQQSLDQGLQFLIQYYNGEERAKGNILERFSAQQFPDLHSELNLSSLELGDSALYFCASSATSSGPTDTQYFGPGTRLTVL.

The chain carries TRBV18 and TRBJ2-3; possible D gene TRBD2, 6 bases. The germline V gene encodes CDR1 KGHSH and CDR2 LQKENI. V was cut by 4 bases and J by 2 bases, with 10 bases left in between. The CDR3 contains 14 residues. This CDR3 reads CASSHWGVTDTQYF. Here the CDR3 DNA reads TGTGCCAGCTCACACTGGGGGGTCACAGATACGCAGTATTTT. Full variable domain (remainder filled in from reference TRBV18 and TRBJ2-3): NAGVMQNPRHLVRRRGQEARLRCSPMKGHSHVYWYRQLPEEGLKFMVYLQKENIIDESGMPKERFSAEFPKEGPSILRIQQVVRGDSAAYFCASSHWGVTDTQYFGPGTRLTVL.

The chain couples TRBV7-8 to TRBJ2-3, with 9 bases matching TRBD1. The CDR3 is made up of 16 amino acids. The germline V gene has CDR1 SGHVS and CDR2 FQNEAQ. V lost 6 bases to trimming and J lost 1 base; unmatched junction nucleotides: 8. The CDR3 nucleotides are TGTGCCAGCAGAACCCGGGACAGGGATCGCACAGATACGCAGTATTTT. Its protein product is CASRTRDRDRTDTQYF.

This clone occurred once. The chain uses TRBV11-3 and TRBJ2-1, with a possible D match to TRBD2 (5 bases). The V gene's germline CDR1 is SGHNT and CDR2 YENEEA. Trimming stripped 1 base from V and 10 bases from J, with 14 bases between. CDR3 size: 14 residues. For the CDR3, the DNA is TGTGCCAGCAGCTTAGTAGCCGGGGTAGCAGAGCAGTTCTTC. It encodes CASSLVAGVAEQFF.

V gene TRBV7-3 combines with J gene TRBJ2-1; tentatively, D is TRBD1 (6 bases). This CDR3 region has 12 residues. CDR1 is SGHTA and CDR2 is FQGTGA in the germline V gene. V was cut by 8 bases and J by 4 bases, with 9 bases left in between. The CDR3 nucleotides are TGTGCCAGCGGGACATCTTACAATGAGCAGTTCTTC. This codes for CASGTSYNEQFF. Drawing the rest from reference TRBV7-3 and TRBJ2-1, the complete variable domain is GAGVSQTPSNKVTEKGKYVELRCDPISGHTALYWYRQSLGQGPEFLIYFQGTGAADDSGLPNDRFFAVRPEGSVSTLKIQRTERGDSAVYLCASGTSYNEQFFGPGTRLTVL.

About this clone itself: Within the sample, other DNA sequences also encode this same CDR3. The J gene is TRBJ1-1, the V gene TRBV4-3, with D unclear. Germline assignment: CDR1 LGHNA and CDR2 YSLEER. The CDR3 sequence is 13 residues long. V was trimmed by 0 bases and J by 1 base, leaving 3 bases between them. CDR3: CASSQDRNTEAFF. For the CDR3, the DNA is TGCGCCAGCAGCCAAGACAGGAACACTGAAGCTTTCTTT.

This rearrangement joins TRBV5-1 to TRBJ2-2; D possibly corresponds to TRBD1 (5 bases). V was shortened by 0 bases and J by 0 bases, with 12 bases between the two germline ends. Germline-derived CDR1 and CDR2 are SGHRS and YFSETQ. This CDR3 comprises 17 residues. The CDR3 DNA is TGCGCCAGCAGCTTGGAGGCAAGGGGTCCGAACACCGGGGAGCTGTTTTTT. Residues: CASSLEARGPNTGELFF.

Written as DNA, the CDR3 is TGTGCCAGCTCAACGGGACTAGCGGCCACAGATACGCAGTATTTT. This gives the protein CASSTGLAATDTQYF. This chain uses TRBV18 with TRBJ2-3; 11 positions match TRBD2. Germline CDR1 KGHSH, CDR2 LQKENI. The CDR3 covers 15 residues. Unmatched junction bases numbered 3, after V lost 5 bases and J lost 2 bases.

This sequence joins TRBV19 and TRBJ2-2, with a weak D call TRBD2 (5 bases). The CDR3 contains 17 residues. The V gene lost 6 bases and the J gene lost 0 bases, with 17 bases spanning the gap. Germline CDR1 reads LNHDA; CDR2 reads SQIVND (reference sequence). The CDR3 region is CASSDFLSVTNTGELFF. CDR3 bases: TGTGCCAGTAGCGACTTCCTTAGCGTAACGAACACCGGGGAGCTGTTTTTT. Full variable domain (remainder filled in from reference TRBV19 and TRBJ2-2): DGGITQSPKYLFRKEGQNVTLSCEQNLNHDAMYWYRQDPGQGLRLIYYSQIVNDFQKGDIAEGYSVSREKKESFPLTVTSAQKNPTAFYLCASSDFLSVTNTGELFFGEGSRLTVL.

The chain uses TRBV11-2 and TRBJ1-4; D unresolved. The CDR3 runs to 14 residues. V was cut by 4 bases and J by 8 bases, with 14 bases left in between. Per germline, CDR1 SGHAT and CDR2 FQNNGV. The DNA for the CDR3 is TGTGCCAGCAGCTCCCTCTTGGGAGGGGAAAAACTGTTTTTT. As protein: CASSSLLGGEKLFF.

The rearrangement links TRBV9 to TRBJ2-3; TRBD2 agrees at 12 bases. From germline, CDR1 is SGDLS and CDR2 YYNGEE. The V and J ends lost 4 bases and 4 bases, in that order; junction bases with no gene match: 13. This CDR3 is built from 18 residues. The CDR3 DNA follows: TGTGCCAGCAGCCCCCCAAGGACTAGCGGGAAAACGTCAGATACGCAGTATTTT. This encodes CASSPPRTSGKTSDTQYF.

This clone was detected only once. The J gene is TRBJ2-3, the V gene TRBV9; 8 bases map to TRBD2. The CDR3 has 15 residues. The trim removed 0 bases at V and 4 bases at J, leaving 4 bases unmatched. Germline lookup yields CDR1 SGDLS and CDR2 YYNGEE. CDR3 in amino acids: CASSVVATSADTQYF. The CDR3 DNA reads TGTGCCAGCAGCGTAGTGGCGACTAGCGCAGATACGCAGTATTTT.

The V and J genes are TRBV12-3 or TRBV12-4 and TRBJ1-1; D is perhaps TRBD1 (6 bases). Trimming removed 4 bases from V and 5 bases from J, with 11 bases in between. The CDR3 length is 13 residues. For the CDR3, the DNA is TGTGCCAGCAGTTACAGGGAGGGGACTGAAGCTTTCTTT. As protein: CASSYREGTEAFF.

The rearrangement joins TRBV4-2 to TRBJ2-2; 7 nucleotides match TRBD2. J was trimmed by 4 bases and V by 0 bases; bases with no gene match: 5. CDR1 LGHNA and CDR2 YNFKEQ come from the germline V gene. The CDR3 sequence is 16 residues long. The CDR3 DNA sequence: TGTGCCAGCAGCCAAGAATGGACTAGGGCCACCGGGGAGCTGTTTTTT. It encodes CASSQEWTRATGELFF.

The chain employs TRBV5-4 and TRBJ2-7; 14 nucleotides align to TRBD2. There are 16 residues in the CDR3. V gave up 0 bases and J gave up 1 base; unmatched junction bases: 0. Germline CDR1 SGHNT, CDR2 YYREEE (reference sequence). The chain's CDR3 is CASSLGLAGGSYEQYF. The CDR3 DNA reads TGTGCCAGCAGCTTGGGACTAGCGGGAGGGTCCTACGAGCAGTACTTC. The entire variable domain, with the rest obtained from reference TRBV5-4 and TRBJ2-7, is as follows: ETGVTQSPTHLIKTRGQQVTLRCSSQSGHNTVSWYQQALGQGPQFIFQYYREEENGRGNFPPRFSGLQFPNYSSELNVNALELDDSALYLCASSLGLAGGSYEQYFGPGTRLTVT.

Written as DNA, the CDR3 is TGTGCCACCAGCAGTGCGCTAGCGGGAACCGGGGAGCTGTTTTTT. This codes for CATSSALAGTGELFF. This chain links TRBV15 with TRBJ2-2; TRBD2 agrees at 9 bases. The V segment lost 3 bases and the J segment 5 bases; nucleotides outside the gene matches: 4. The CDR3 spans 15 residues. Germline V gene data show CDR1 as LNHNV and CDR2 as YYDKDF (reference sequence).

The gene calls are TRBV19 and TRBJ2-5; D may be TRBD2 (5 bases). Germline V lookup: CDR1 LNHDA, CDR2 SQIVND (reference sequence). Trimming removed 10 bases at V and 3 bases at J, with 15 bases between. This CDR3 is built from 13 residues. The CDR3 coding sequence is TGTGCCACTAGAGTCTTGGGAGAAGAGACCCAGTACTTC. Amino acids: CATRVLGEETQYF.

The V gene is TRBV7-9, the J gene TRBJ1-2, with no clear D. From germline, CDR1 is SEHNR and CDR2 FQNEAQ (reference sequence). V dropped 1 base and J dropped 7 bases, with 13 bases sitting between them. The CDR3 extends over 14 amino acids. CDR3 in DNA: TGTGCCAGCAGCTTAGAGACTCCCAGAAGTGGCTACACCTTC. The encoded protein is CASSLETPRSGYTF.

J is TRBJ2-2 and V is TRBV4-1, with D possibly TRBD2 on 5 matching bases. This CDR3 contains 16 residues. Trimming shortened V by 0 bases and J by 1 base, and 9 bases separated the two germline ends. CDR1 and CDR2 from the germline V gene are MGHRA and YSYEKL. The DNA of the CDR3 is TGCGCCAGCAGCCAAGACGAGCGGAGGAACACCGGGGAGCTGTTTTTT. This encodes CASSQDERRNTGELFF.

The V call is TRBV9, the J call TRBJ2-3, with 8 bases matching TRBD2. CDR3 length: 16 residues. Germline V gives CDR1 SGDLS, CDR2 YYNGEE. The trim removed 0 bases at V and 6 bases at J, leaving 9 bases unmatched. This chain's CDR3 is CASSVDGTSIWDTQYF. The CDR3 bases are TGTGCCAGCAGCGTAGATGGGACTAGTATTTGGGATACGCAGTATTTT.

The CDR3 nucleotides read TGTGCCAGCAGGGAGGCAGGACAGCCCCAGCATTTT. Encoded protein: CASREAGQPQHF. The chain combines TRBV2 with TRBJ1-5; D gene ambiguous. V dropped 6 bases and J dropped 7 bases, with 10 bases sitting between them. Germline CDR1 reads SNHLY; CDR2 reads FYNNEI. The CDR3 contains 12 residues.